This T cell receptor (beta chain) was retrieved from a study of shared clonotypes between healthy human individuals (dated by TCRdb to the early 2020s). Context from the whole study: A few men and a couple of women, aged 18 to 49 years, made up the cohort. For each donor, CD4 naive and CD4 memory were each run on three plates, CD8 naive on two plates, and CD8 memory on one plate. To increase sequencing depth and limit assay-specific biases, TCR repertoire library preparation and sequencing were carried out by different laboratories using diverse techniques. The study deeply sequenced blood TCR repertoires of five healthy adults to estimate repertoire size and the extent of clonotype sharing between individuals. Between about 0.94 and 8.9 billion PBMCs per donor were obtained by leukapheresis.

Using the deep immunoSEQ assay, TCR CDR3 regions were amplified from genomic DNA by multiplex PCR. Genomic DNA extracted from each cell subset was distributed evenly over all wells of several immunoSEQ 96-well plates, and each plate served as one replicate. For sorted subsets, each replicate PCR was loaded with 200 ng genomic DNA, equivalent to about 30,000 T cell genomes. The purified libraries were quantified using a Qubit 3.0 fluorometer, sized with a Bioanalyzer 2100, and then quantified again using the KAPA Library Quantification kit. Every immunoSEQ 96-well plate was sequenced on a separate single-read 150-cycle Illumina NextSeq 550 flow cell. Under the source paper's analysis protocol: Because the immunoSEQ output included only junctional sequences and no quality scores, the filtering could not be the same as the filtering used for full-length reads. Sequences were annotated with PyIR, a Python wrapper for IgBLAST v1.9, and V/J genes and CDR3 were assigned using IMGT germline references. Reads were removed for weak V/J assignments (E-value above 1e-6), missing CDR3, stop codons, out-of-frame junctions, or ambiguous translated residues. V3J clonotypes were defined as sequences sharing the same inferred V gene, J gene, and CDR3 amino acid sequence. Percentage overlap between repertoires was calculated by dividing the number of shared unique clonotypes by the size of the smaller repertoire. Three approaches were used to assess repertoire richness: RTK rarefaction, the Chao1 estimator, and Recon v2.1 estimates of unobserved clonotypes. Generation probabilities were computed with OLGA for all TCRbeta clonotypes obtained by the gDNA method from four donors. The immuneACCESS repertoire file appears here via TCRdb, limited to in-frame rearrangements. These files lack a portion of the clones; in checked studies, under half of the deficit traces to unresolved V genes, and the cause of the others is not known. The D gene and trimming were derived from the DNA, and the V and J assignments and clone size from that table. This sample lists some 2.3 million clones; over 90% were detected once. The top ten hold about 0.39% of the sample.

From a lookup of the germline V gene, CDR1 and CDR2 are SGHDT and YYEEEE. From the cysteine up to the phenylalanine, the CDR3 has a length of 14 residues. This entry keeps only the CDR3 DNA: 42 bases, framed from base 1. Relative to germline, V is missing 4 bases and J is missing 2 bases, with 4 bases of the junction outside any gene match. Turning to this clone: Its recognized antigen is unknown. The record has no base qualities; no much larger clone is one base away.

The research as a whole found: Sharing across a handful of donors was observed for 4.5% to 6.5% of naive CD4, over 3% of naive CD8, 2% to 2.5% of memory CD4, and around 0.4% of memory CD8 clonotypes. Naive subsets generally had larger estimated clonotype richness than memory subsets. Pairwise subsampling indicated that sequencing depth was expected to affect the degree of clonotype sharing among donors. Clonotypes shared by all four sorted-subset donors showed higher generation probabilities than non-shared clonotypes. Because the study included a small number of donors, the genetic and exposure-history diversity represented was limited. Sampling was restricted to blood, and TCR repertoires in tissues likely differ from the TCR repertoires found in blood. Incomplete sequencing was indicated by rarefaction of sorted-subset datasets, despite the large sequencing depth.

The donors were healthy, HIV-negative adults who had no recently reported acute infections or vaccinations. Every donor was a Caucasian adult living in Nashville, Tennessee, USA. CD4+ T cells were enriched by magnetic negative selection; naive cells were then positively selected on CD45RA, and the negative fraction formed the memory subset. After blood collection by leukapheresis, PBMCs were isolated using Ficoll-Histopaque density gradient centrifugation and then cryopreserved in the vapor phase of liquid nitrogen. Purity and quantity of every magnetically sorted T cell population were checked by analytical flow cytometry. From each sorted fraction, genomic DNA was isolated and quantified by UV absorbance on a Nanodrop 2000c.

This TCR was recovered from a man younger than 35 in good health. Some clones in this sample may be carry-over from other donors' samples. Sequenced sample: naive CD4+ T cells from PBMCs. Per the publication, the cell subset or site label means: CD45RA+ positively selected. The rearranged chain carries TRBV5-6 and TRBJ2-3, with TRBD1 identical over 7 junction bases. The nucleotide sequence is given as TGTGCCAGCAGCCCGACAGGGAACACAGATACGCAGTATTTT. Its translation is CASSPTGNTDTQYF.